The TCR beta chain described here comes from a study of T cells after yellow fever vaccination. Germline trimming cut 2 bases from V and 0 bases from J; bases unmatched to any gene: 5. There are 17 residues in the CDR3. The germline V gene encodes CDR1 LGHNA and CDR2 YSLEER. TCRdb independently ran MiXCR on the 5' RACE reads; one entry per CDR3 protein. The profile covers roughly 110,000 distinct CDR3 sequences, with roughly 8.9% appearing a single time and 25% taken by the ten largest. V gene TRBV4-3 combines with J gene TRBJ2-3, with 10 bases aligning to TRBD2. The receptor comes from a man aged 30 to 45 who received the YFV17D yellow fever vaccine. Sequenced here: CD8+ T cells sorted from PBMCs, sampled 45 days after the yellow fever booster vaccination. The CDR3 coding sequence is TGCGCCAGCAGCCAATCCGCTAGCGGGAGTAGCACAGATACGCAGTATTTT. Protein product: CASSQSASGSSTDTQYF.